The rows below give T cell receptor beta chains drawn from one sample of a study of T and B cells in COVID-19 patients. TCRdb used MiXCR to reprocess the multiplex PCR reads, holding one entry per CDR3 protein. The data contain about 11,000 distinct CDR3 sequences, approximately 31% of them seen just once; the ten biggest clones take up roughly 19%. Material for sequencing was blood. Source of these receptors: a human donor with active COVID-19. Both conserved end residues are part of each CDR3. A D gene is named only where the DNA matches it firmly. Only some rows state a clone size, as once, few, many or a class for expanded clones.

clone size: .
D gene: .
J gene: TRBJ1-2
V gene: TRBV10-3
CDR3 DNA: TGTGCCATCAGTAGTGATAAGAGAGCCTATGGCTACACCTTC
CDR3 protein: CAISSDKRAYGYTF

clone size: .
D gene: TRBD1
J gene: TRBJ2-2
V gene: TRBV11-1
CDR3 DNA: TGTGCCAGCAGCCTTAGACAGGGAGCCGGGGAGCTGTTTTTT
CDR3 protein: CASSLRQGAGELFF

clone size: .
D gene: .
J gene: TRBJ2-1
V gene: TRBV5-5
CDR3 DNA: TGCGCCAGCAGCTTGGCCATGCCAGTGGATGAGCAGTTCTTC
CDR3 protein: CASSLAMPVDEQFF

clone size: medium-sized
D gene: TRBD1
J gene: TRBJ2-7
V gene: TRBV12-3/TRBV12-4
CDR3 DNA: TGTGCCAGCAGCCCGATCGGGGGGACAGGGTACTACGAGCAGTACTTC
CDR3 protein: CASSPIGGTGYYEQYF

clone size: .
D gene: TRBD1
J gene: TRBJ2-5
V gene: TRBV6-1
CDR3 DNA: TGTGCCAGCAGAGCTCAGGACAGGGGGATCCAAGAGACCCAGTACTTC
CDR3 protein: CASRAQDRGIQETQYF

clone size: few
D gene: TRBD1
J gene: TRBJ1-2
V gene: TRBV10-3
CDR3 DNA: TGTGCCATCAATGGACAGGGGGCGTCTGGCTACACCTTC
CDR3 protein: CAINGQGASGYTF

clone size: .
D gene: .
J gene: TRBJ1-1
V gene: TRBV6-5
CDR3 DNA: TGTGCCAGCAGTGAATGGGGAGGGGCGGTGAACACTGAAGCTTTCTTT
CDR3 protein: CASSEWGGAVNTEAFF

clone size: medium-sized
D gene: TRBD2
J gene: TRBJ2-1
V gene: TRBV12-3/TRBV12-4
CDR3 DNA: TGTGCCAGCAGTTTAGCTACAGTAGCGGGGGGCAACTACAATGAGCAGTTCTTC
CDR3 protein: CASSLATVAGGNYNEQFF

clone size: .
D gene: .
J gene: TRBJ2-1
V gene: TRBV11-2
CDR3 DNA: TGTGCCAGCAGCCCAGAGTGGGACCGATCCTACAATGAGCAGTTCTTC
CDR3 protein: CASSPEWDRSYNEQFF

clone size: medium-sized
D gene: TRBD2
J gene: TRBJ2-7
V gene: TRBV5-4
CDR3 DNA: TGTGCCAGCAGCCGCGGGACTAGTCGAGGCTACGAGCAGTACTTC
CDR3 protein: CASSRGTSRGYEQYF

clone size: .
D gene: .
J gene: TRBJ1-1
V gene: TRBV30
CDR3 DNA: TGTGCCTGGAGTCTCACCCGTTCCAGGGTGAACACTGAAGCTTTCTTT
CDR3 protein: CAWSLTRSRVNTEAFF

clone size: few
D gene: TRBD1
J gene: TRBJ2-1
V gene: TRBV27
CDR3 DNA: TGTGCCAGCAGCCTAGGGACAGGAGGCTACAATGAGCAGTTCTTC
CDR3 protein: CASSLGTGGYNEQFF

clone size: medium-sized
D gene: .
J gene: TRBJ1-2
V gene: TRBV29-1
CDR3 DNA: TGCAGCGTTGCTCGGTGGGGGGCTGGCTACACCTTC
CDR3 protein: CSVARWGAGYTF

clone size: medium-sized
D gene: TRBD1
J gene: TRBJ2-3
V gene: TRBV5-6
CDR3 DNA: TGTGCCAGCAGCTTGGTGGGGGGACAGGGGGCAGATACGCAGTATTTT
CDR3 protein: CASSLVGGQGADTQYF

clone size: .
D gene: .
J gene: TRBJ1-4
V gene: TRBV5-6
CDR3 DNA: TGTGCCAGCAGCTTGACAGGTTGGGAAAAACTGTTTTTT
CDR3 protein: CASSLTGWEKLFF

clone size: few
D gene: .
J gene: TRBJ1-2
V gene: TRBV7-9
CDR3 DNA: TGTGCCAGCAGCTCTTTCAAGGACAGTGCCTATGGCTACACCTTC
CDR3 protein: CASSSFKDSAYGYTF

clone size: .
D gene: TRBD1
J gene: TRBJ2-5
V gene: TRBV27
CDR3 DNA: TGTGCCAGCAGTTTAATGGGGGACAGGATAAGCGAGACCCAGTACTTC
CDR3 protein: CASSLMGDRISETQYF

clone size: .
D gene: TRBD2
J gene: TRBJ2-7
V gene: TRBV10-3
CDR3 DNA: TGTGCCACGACTAGCGGATCAATCTCGTACGAGCAGTACTTC
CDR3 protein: CATTSGSISYEQYF

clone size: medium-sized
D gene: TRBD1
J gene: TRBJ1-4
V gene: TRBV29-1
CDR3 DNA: TGCAGCGTTTACATAACAGGGGCAACTAATGAAAAACTGTTTTTT
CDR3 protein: CSVYITGATNEKLFF

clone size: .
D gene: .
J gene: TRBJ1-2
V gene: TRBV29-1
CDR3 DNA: TGCAGCGCCCGGGACTTTGATCACTATGGCTACACCTTC
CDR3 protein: CSARDFDHYGYTF

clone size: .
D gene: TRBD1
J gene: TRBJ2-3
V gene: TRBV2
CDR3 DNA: TGTGCCAGCGTCCGGGACAGGACCACAGATACGCAGTATTTT
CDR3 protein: CASVRDRTTDTQYF

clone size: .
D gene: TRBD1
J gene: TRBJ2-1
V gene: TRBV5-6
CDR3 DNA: TGTGCCAGCAGCTTGGGACAGGGGGCAAATGAGCAGTTCTTC
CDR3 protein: CASSLGQGANEQFF

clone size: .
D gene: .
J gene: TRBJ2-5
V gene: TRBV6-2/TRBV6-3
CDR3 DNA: TGTGCCAGCAGTTCCACCCTCCTGAGCCAGTACTTC
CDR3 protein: CASSSTLLSQYF

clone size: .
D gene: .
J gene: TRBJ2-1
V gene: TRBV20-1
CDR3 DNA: TGCAGTCCCAAAAACGGGGGGACATACAATGAGCAGTTCTTC
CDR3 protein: CSPKNGGTYNEQFF

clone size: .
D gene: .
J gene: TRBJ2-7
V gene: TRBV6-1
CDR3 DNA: TGTGCCAGCAGTGAAACGCTACCTGGGGCCTACGAGCAGTACTTC
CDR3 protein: CASSETLPGAYEQYF

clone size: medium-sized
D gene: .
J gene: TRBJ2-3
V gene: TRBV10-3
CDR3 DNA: TGTGCCATCAGTGTCGCTAGCACAGATACGCAGTATTTT
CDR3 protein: CAISVASTDTQYF

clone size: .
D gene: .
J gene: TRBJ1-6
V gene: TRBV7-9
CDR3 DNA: TGTGCCAGCAGCTTAGGCAATTACAATTCACCCCTCCACTTT
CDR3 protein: CASSLGNYNSPLHF

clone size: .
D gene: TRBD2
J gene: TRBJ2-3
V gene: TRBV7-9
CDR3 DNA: TGTGCCAGCAGCTTGGCGGTAGCGGGGGGGCAGGCAGATACGCAGTATTTT
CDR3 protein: CASSLAVAGGQADTQYF

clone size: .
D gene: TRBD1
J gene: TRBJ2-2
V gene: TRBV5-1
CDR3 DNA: TGCGCCAGCAGCTTTGGAGACAGGGTAGACACCGGGGAGCTGTTTTTT
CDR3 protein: CASSFGDRVDTGELFF

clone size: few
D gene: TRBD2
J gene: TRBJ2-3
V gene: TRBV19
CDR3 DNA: TGTGCCAGTAGAGAATACGGGACTAGCGGGGGGGCCTTCCCAGATACGCAGTATTTT
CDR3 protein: CASREYGTSGGAFPDTQYF

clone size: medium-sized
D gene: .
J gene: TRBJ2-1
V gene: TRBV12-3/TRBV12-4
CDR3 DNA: TGTGCCAGCAGTAGGCAGGGTCAAGGTGAGCAGTTCTTC
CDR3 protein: CASSRQGQGEQFF

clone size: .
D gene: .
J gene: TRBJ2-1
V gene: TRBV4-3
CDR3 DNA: TGCGCCAGCAGCCAAGATGGTTTAGGTCTCAATGAGCAGTTCTTC
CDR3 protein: CASSQDGLGLNEQFF

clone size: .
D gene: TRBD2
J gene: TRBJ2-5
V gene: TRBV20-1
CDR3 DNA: TGCAGTGCTAATCCAACCGCGGGGGTATTTGTGGAGACCCAGTACTTC
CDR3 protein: CSANPTAGVFVETQYF

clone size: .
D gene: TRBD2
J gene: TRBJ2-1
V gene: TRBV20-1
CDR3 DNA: TGCAGTGCTTCGGGACTAACCGAGCGGGACCAGCAGTTCTTC
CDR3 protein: CSASGLTERDQQFF

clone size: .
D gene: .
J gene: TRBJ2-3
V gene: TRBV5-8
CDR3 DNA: TGTGCCAGCAGCCCAGAGCGCTCCACAGATACGCAGTATTTT
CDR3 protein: CASSPERSTDTQYF

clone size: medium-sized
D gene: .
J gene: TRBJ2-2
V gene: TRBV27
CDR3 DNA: TGTGCCAGCAGTTTAAACAGCATTTATGGGCTGGAGCTGTTTTTT
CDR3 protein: CASSLNSIYGLELFF

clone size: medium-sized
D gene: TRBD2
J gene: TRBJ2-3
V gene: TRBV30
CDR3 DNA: TGTGCCTGGAGTGTAGGAGCGGGGGGCACAGATACGCAGTATTTT
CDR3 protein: CAWSVGAGGTDTQYF

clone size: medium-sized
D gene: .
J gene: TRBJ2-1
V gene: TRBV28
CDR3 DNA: TGTGCCAGCAGTGTACAGGGTTACAATGAGCAGTTCTTC
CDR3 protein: CASSVQGYNEQFF

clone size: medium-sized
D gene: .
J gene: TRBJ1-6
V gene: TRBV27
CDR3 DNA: TGTGCCAGCCAGGGTGGCTTGAATTCACCCCTCCACTTT
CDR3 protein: CASQGGLNSPLHF

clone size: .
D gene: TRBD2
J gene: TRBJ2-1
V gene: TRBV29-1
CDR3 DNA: TGCAGCGTTGAAGGCTGGTCTAGCGGATTAAATGAGCAGTTCTTC
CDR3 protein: CSVEGWSSGLNEQFF

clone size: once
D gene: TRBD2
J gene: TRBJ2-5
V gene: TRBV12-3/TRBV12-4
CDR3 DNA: TGTGCCAGCAGTCAGCAAACTAGCGGGGGAGGAGAGACCCAGTACTTC
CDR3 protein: CASSQQTSGGGETQYF

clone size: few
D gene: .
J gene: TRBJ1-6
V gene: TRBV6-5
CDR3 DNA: TGTGCCAGCAGGCCCGGGGCCACAGACTATAATTCACCCCTCCACTTT
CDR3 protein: CASRPGATDYNSPLHF

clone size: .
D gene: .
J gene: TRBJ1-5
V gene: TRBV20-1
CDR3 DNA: TGCAGTGCTAGAGGGAGGGGGAGCAATCAGCCCCAGCATTTT
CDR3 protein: CSARGRGSNQPQHF

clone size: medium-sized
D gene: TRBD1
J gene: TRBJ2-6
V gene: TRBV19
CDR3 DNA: TGTGCCAGTAGCGGGACAGGGGGTAGTGGGGCCAACGTCCTGACTTTC
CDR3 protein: CASSGTGGSGANVLTF

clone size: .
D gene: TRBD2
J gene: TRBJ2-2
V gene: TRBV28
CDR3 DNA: TGTGCCATCATAGCTAGCGGGGGGTCGAACACCGGGGAGCTGTTTTTT
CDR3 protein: CAIIASGGSNTGELFF

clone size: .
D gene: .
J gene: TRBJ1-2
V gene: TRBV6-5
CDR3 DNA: TGTGCCAGCAGCGAACAGCCCCGACGAGGTGGCTACACCTTC
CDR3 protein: CASSEQPRRGGYTF

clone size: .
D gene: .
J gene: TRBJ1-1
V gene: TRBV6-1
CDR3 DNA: TGTGCCAGCAGTACACGGACAGTCGCTGAAGCTTTCTTT
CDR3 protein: CASSTRTVAEAFF

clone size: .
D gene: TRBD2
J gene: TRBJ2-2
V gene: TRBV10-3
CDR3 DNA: TGTGCCATCAGTGAGCCCGCGGGGGGAAGCACCGGGGAGCTGTTTTTT
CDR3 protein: CAISEPAGGSTGELFF

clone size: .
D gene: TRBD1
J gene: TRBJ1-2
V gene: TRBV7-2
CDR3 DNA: TGTGCCAGCAGCCTAAGTCGACAGGGTAGCTATGGCTACACCTTC
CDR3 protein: CASSLSRQGSYGYTF

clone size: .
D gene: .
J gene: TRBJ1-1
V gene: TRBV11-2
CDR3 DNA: TGTGCCAGCACCATTTACAGGGAGAGCACTGAAGCTTTCTTT
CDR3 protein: CASTIYRESTEAFF

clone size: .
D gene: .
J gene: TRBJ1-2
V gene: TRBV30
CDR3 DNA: TGTGCCTGGAGTGGAGGGTTATGGGAAGGCTACACCTTC
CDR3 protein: CAWSGGLWEGYTF

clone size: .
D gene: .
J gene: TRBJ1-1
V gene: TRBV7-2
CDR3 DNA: TGTGCCAGCAGCTTAGTCGACCTGAACACTGAAGCTTTCTTT
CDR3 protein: CASSLVDLNTEAFF

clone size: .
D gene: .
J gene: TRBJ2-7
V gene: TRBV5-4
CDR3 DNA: TGTGCCAGCAGCTCCGAGTCCTACGAGCAGTACTTC
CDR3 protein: CASSSESYEQYF

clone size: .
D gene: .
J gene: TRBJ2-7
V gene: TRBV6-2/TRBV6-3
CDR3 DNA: TGTGCCAGCAGTTGGGAATACGAGCAGTACTTC
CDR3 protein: CASSWEYEQYF